This T cell receptor (beta chain) came from a study of blood T cells in healthy people across ages. Researchers report isolating at least 7 million PBMCs per sample. Extractions gave at least 5.5 micrograms of total RNA per sample. Next came a second PCR, run for roughly 6 to 11 cycles, which used a sample-barcoded 5' primer along with a J-beta primer mix. Every sample produced at least 2.5 million CDR3-containing paired-end reads. TCRdb used MiXCR to reprocess the 5' RACE reads, holding one entry per CDR3 protein. This sample has fewer than 950,000 distinct CDR3 sequences, with 53% found just once. V shed 4 bases and J 13 bases; nucleotides not matched to a gene: 10. This CDR3 is built from 13 residues. Germline V lookup: CDR1 SQVTM, CDR2 ANQGSEA.

The source of this sequence is an elderly man in good health. The sequenced material came from blood. The chain couples TRBV29-1 to TRBJ2-4; 10 positions agree with TRBD2. The CDR3 here is CSVGLAGAKQQYF. The CDR3 region has the DNA TGCAGCGTTGGGCTAGCGGGAGCGAAGCAGCAGTACTTC.